A single sample gave rise to the 27 T cell receptor beta chains below, sequenced in a study of cytomegalovirus exposure and HLA in healthy donors. The PCR employed 60 Vbeta primers together with 13 Jbeta primers. Method: immunoSEQ multiplex PCR; TCRdb's copy keeps in-frame clones and lacks some. The sample includes more than 110,000 clones, 82% of them seen just once. Sequenced input: PBMCs. All receptors come from a man aged 25-40 years in good health and CMV-seropositive.

The sample holds one count of this clone. The chain employs TRBV2 and TRBJ2-5, with TRBD2 matching over 7 bases. The CDR3 consists of 14 residues. V was clipped by 6 bases and J by 6 bases; unmatched bases: 10. Per the germline V gene, CDR1 is SNHLY and CDR2 is FYNNEI. The CDR3 sequence is CASRTGTTGQTQYF. CDR3 coding DNA: TGTGCCAGCAGGACCGGGACTACCGGGCAGACCCAGTACTTC.

V usage is TRBV29-1 and J usage is TRBJ2-7, with D tentatively TRBD1 (6 bases). CDR1 and CDR2 from the germline V gene are SQVTM and ANQGSEA. V shed 7 bases and J shed 0 bases, with 13 bases lying between them. The CDR3 has 13 amino acids. The CDR3 spells CSALGADSYEQYF. The CDR3 bases are TGCAGCGCCCTGGGGGCAGACTCCTACGAGCAGTACTTC.

In this sample, this clone turned up a few times. V usage is TRBV4-1 and J usage is TRBJ1-4, with TRBD1 matching 10 bases. The germline CDR1 and CDR2 sequences are MGHRA and YSYEKL. V lost 0 bases, J lost 10 bases, and 5 bases stayed unmatched. The CDR3 loop spans 15 amino acids. The CDR3 is CASSQDLTGGRKLFF. The CDR3 bases are TGCGCCAGCAGCCAAGATTTGACAGGGGGCCGAAAACTGTTTTTT.

J is TRBJ1-5 and V is TRBV27, with D possibly TRBD1 on 5 matching bases. Trimming pared 0 bases from V and 3 bases from J, leaving 6 bases between. Germline values: CDR1 MNHEY, CDR2 SMNVEV (reference sequence). The CDR3 consists of 14 residues. CDR3 DNA: TGTGCCAGCAGTTTATCAGGGGCCAATCAGCCCCAGCATTTT. Translated: CASSLSGANQPQHF.

This clone was seen only a few times. V gene TRBV15 combines with J gene TRBJ1-2, with a weak D call TRBD1 (6 bases). Germline values: CDR1 LNHNV, CDR2 YYDKDF (reference sequence). Trimming stripped 1 base from V and 14 bases from J, with 14 bases between. CDR3 length equals 12 residues. CDR3 nucleotides: TGTGCCACCAGCAGAGGGGGGGGGCAGGGGACCTTC. It specifies CATSRGGGQGTF.

The V call is TRBV10-3, the J call TRBJ1-2; a possible D gene is TRBD1 (5 bases). The V end was cut by 4 bases, the J end by 6 bases, with 9 bases between. Germline lookup yields CDR1 ENHRY and CDR2 SYGVKD. The CDR3 has 12 amino acids. The CDR3 coding sequence is TGTGCCATCAGTGGGGGCGCCGATGGCTACACCTTC. Translated, it gives CAISGGADGYTF.

The chain is built from TRBV10-1 and TRBJ2-2; the D gene is possibly TRBD2 (6 bases). CDR3 length: 16 amino acids. Germline CDR1 and CDR2: WNHNN and SYGVQD (reference sequence). Trimming took 6 bases from V and 2 from J, leaving 16 bases between them. The CDR3 DNA sequence: TGCGCCAGCAGCCCCGGGGGTGGACTAAACACCGGGGAGCTGTTTTTT. It yields the protein CASSPGGGLNTGELFF.

The CDR3 region has the DNA TGCGCCAGCCAACGCGGAGGTGAGCAGTTCTTC. This translates into CASQRGGEQFF. The rearrangement uses TRBV5-1 and TRBJ2-1, with D maybe TRBD2 (5 bases). V gave up 7 bases and J gave up 9 bases, with 11 bases separating them. The CDR3 totals 11 residues. Germline lookup yields CDR1 SGHRS and CDR2 YFSETQ.

The V gene is TRBV5-1, the J gene TRBJ2-1, with 7 bases that match TRBD2. The length of the CDR3 is 16 residues. With 0 bases clipped from V and 0 bases from J, the junction kept 3 bases outside the gene matches. CDR1 SGHRS and CDR2 YFSETQ come from the germline V gene. CDR3 nucleotide sequence: TGCGCCAGCAGCTTGGCAGCGGGGAGCTCCTACAATGAGCAGTTCTTC. Its protein product is CASSLAAGSSYNEQFF. The variable domain in full, with the rest retrieved from reference TRBV5-1 and TRBJ2-1, is KAGVTQTPRYLIKTRGQQVTLSCSPISGHRSVSWYQQTPGQGLQFLFEYFSETQRNKGNFPGRFSGRQFSNSRSEMNVSTLELGDSALYLCASSLAAGSSYNEQFFGPGTRLTVL.

This clone appeared once. Relative to the germline gene, one junction end is altered; a read error may explain this. The V call is TRBV7-9, the J call TRBJ2-1, with 8 bases matching TRBD2. This CDR3 is built from 16 residues. CDR1 and CDR2 from the germline V gene are SEHNR and FQNEAQ (reference sequence). CDR3 region: CSSSPGLAETYNEQFF. The CDR3, as DNA: TGTTCCAGCAGCCCAGGACTAGCTGAGACCTACAATGAGCAGTTCTTC.

The rearrangement uses TRBV7-6 and TRBJ2-1; D may be TRBD1 (5 bases). This CDR3 is 15 amino acids long. Trimming shortened V by 2 bases and J by 8 bases, and 16 bases separated the two germline ends. In germline, CDR1 is SGHVS, CDR2 FNYEAQ. CDR3 sequence reads: CASSLLAQGTDEQFF. CDR3 DNA: TGTGCCAGCAGCTTACTGGCCCAGGGTACAGATGAGCAGTTCTTC.

The chain has TRBV5-1 and TRBJ1-1; a possible D gene is TRBD1 (6 bases). V lost 3 bases and J 1 base, leaving 13 bases between the germline ends. Germline-derived CDR1 and CDR2 are SGHRS and YFSETQ. The CDR3 runs to 15 residues. In DNA, the CDR3 is TGCGCCAGCAGCTGGACCGGGACACCGAACACTGAAGCTTTCTTT. It yields the protein CASSWTGTPNTEAFF. Looking up the rest from reference TRBV5-1 and TRBJ1-1 gives the full variable domain: KAGVTQTPRYLIKTRGQQVTLSCSPISGHRSVSWYQQTPGQGLQFLFEYFSETQRNKGNFPGRFSGRQFSNSRSEMNVSTLELGDSALYLCASSWTGTPNTEAFFGQGTRLTVV.

CDR3 in DNA: TGTGCCAGCAGCCTACCTCCGGGACAAAGAGGACCCGACACAGATACGCAGTATTTT. It specifies CASSLPPGQRGPDTDTQYF. The gene calls are TRBV7-9 and TRBJ2-3, with a possible D match to TRBD1 (6 bases). CDR3 length equals 19 residues. CDR1 and CDR2 from the germline V gene are SEHNR and FQNEAQ (reference sequence). The V gene lost 5 bases and the J gene lost 2 bases, with 26 bases spanning the gap.

This clone occurred once. The CDR3 loop reads CASSLAESSTQYF. In nucleotides, the CDR3 is TGTGCCAGCAGCTTGGCGGAGTCCAGTACGCAGTATTTT. The V gene is TRBV5-4, the J gene TRBJ2-3; D is unresolved. V lost 0 bases, J lost 8 bases, and 10 bases lay in between. There are 13 residues in the CDR3. Per germline, CDR1 SGHNT and CDR2 YYREEE (reference sequence).

In DNA, the CDR3 is TGTGCCAGCAGCTTAAAAAGGCTCGACAGTGAGCAGTTCTTC. Its protein is CASSLKRLDSEQFF. The chain joins TRBV7-3 to TRBJ2-1, with D possibly being TRBD1 (5 bases). This CDR3 region has 14 residues. Trimming shortened V by 1 base and J by 9 bases, and 13 bases separated the two germline ends. The V gene's germline CDR1 is SGHTA and CDR2 FQGTGA.

This chain joins TRBV7-9 and TRBJ2-3, with TRBD2 matching over 8 bases. Germline CDR1 SEHNR, CDR2 FQNEAQ (reference sequence). This CDR3 region has 15 residues. V lost 3 bases, J lost 4 bases, and 6 bases stayed unmatched. The CDR3 region is CASSFTAGGPDTQYF. The CDR3 nucleotides read TGTGCCAGCAGCTTTACGGCGGGAGGTCCAGATACGCAGTATTTT.

The rearrangement joins TRBV6-1 to TRBJ2-5, with unresolved D. Trimming left V 2 bases short and J 6 bases short, with 7 bases between. This CDR3 has 12 residues. Germline V gene sequence: CDR1 MNHNS, CDR2 SASEGT. CDR3 sequence reads: CASSEPTQTQYF. CDR3 nucleotide sequence: TGTGCCAGCAGTGAACCCACACAGACCCAGTACTTC.

This clone was counted a single time. The chain is built from TRBV9 and TRBJ2-1; 9 nucleotides match TRBD2. Germline-derived CDR1 and CDR2 are SGDLS and YYNGEE. J gave up 5 bases and V 5 bases, and 8 bases lay outside the gene matches. The CDR3 is 15 amino acids. The DNA for the CDR3 is TGTGCCAGCAGTCGACTCGGACTAGCGAACAATGAGCAGTTCTTC. Translation gives CASSRLGLANNEQFF.

The chain has TRBV2 and TRBJ1-5; TRBD1 aligns across 9 bases. Germline values: CDR1 SNHLY, CDR2 FYNNEI. The CDR3 has 14 residues. V shed 7 bases, J shed 3 bases, and the junction held 4 bases outside the gene matches. The DNA for the CDR3 is TGTGCCAGCAATGGACAGGGGATCAATCAGCCCCAGCATTTT. Translating gives CASNGQGINQPQHF.

This clone appeared a few times. This rearrangement joins TRBV21-1 to TRBJ1-1; the D call in the table, TRBD1, was not verified against the DNA. TRBV21-1 is a pseudogene segment. The CDR3 spans 16 residues. The CDR3, as DNA: TGTGCCAGCAGAACAGGGGGTCTGAAGCTGAACACTGAAGCTTTCTTT. This translates into CASRTGGLKLNTEAFF.

The chain couples TRBV28 to TRBJ1-5, with D hard to call. The CDR3 covers 16 residues. Germline values: CDR1 MDHEN, CDR2 SYDVKM. V was trimmed by 5 bases and J by 0 bases, leaving 14 bases between them. The CDR3 is CASSPRGVNSNQPQHF. The CDR3 DNA sequence: TGTGCCAGCAGTCCCCGCGGCGTAAATAGCAATCAGCCCCAGCATTTT.

There are a few counts of this clone. V and J are TRBV19 and TRBJ2-3; D call uncertain. The V end was cut by 6 bases, the J end by 3 bases, with 10 bases between. Germline lookup yields CDR1 LNHDA and CDR2 SQIVND (reference sequence). The CDR3 runs to 13 residues. The DNA for the CDR3 is TGTGCCAGTAGATTAGCTCAGACAGATACGCAGTATTTT. It specifies CASRLAQTDTQYF.

This clone was seen once. The genes are TRBV7-3 and TRBJ2-1; D gene unclear. The germline V and J ends were trimmed by 2 bases and 0 bases, with 11 bases remaining between them. This CDR3 contains 16 residues. Per the germline V gene, CDR1 is SGHTA and CDR2 is FQGTGA. The CDR3 region has the DNA TGTGCCAGCAGCTTACGCACACAAAGCTCCTACAATGAGCAGTTCTTC. Amino acids: CASSLRTQSSYNEQFF.

The chain couples TRBV6-1 to TRBJ1-1; D possibly corresponds to TRBD1 (5 bases). The CDR3 sequence is 14 residues long. Germline CDR1 and CDR2: MNHNS and SASEGT. V was cut by 6 bases and J by 4 bases, with 15 bases left in between. CDR3 DNA: TGTGCCAGCAGCCCCCAGGTCGGGGGCACTGAAGCTTTCTTT. As protein: CASSPQVGGTEAFF.

The chain is built from TRBV10-3 and TRBJ2-1, with 12 bases aligning to TRBD2. The germline V gene encodes CDR1 ENHRY and CDR2 SYGVKD. The length of the CDR3 is 16 residues. J gave up 7 bases and V 1 base, and 5 bases lay outside the gene matches. As DNA, the CDR3 is TGTGCCATCAGTGAGTTCGGACTAGCGGGAAGAAATGAGCAGTTCTTC. Protein: CAISEFGLAGRNEQFF.

This clone was picked up a small number of times. This chain uses TRBV6-6 with TRBJ2-1; D perhaps matches TRBD1 (6 bases). Between the trimmed V and J ends, which lost 5 bases and 10 bases, there was a span of 12 bases. The germline CDR1 and CDR2 sequences are MNHNY and SVGAGI (reference sequence). The CDR3 has 12 amino acids. The CDR3 DNA reads TGTGCCAGCAGTCCCGGACAGTTCGAGCAGTTCTTC. It encodes CASSPGQFEQFF.

The genes are TRBV28 and TRBJ2-7; D uncertain. Deletions cut 1 base from V and 0 bases from J, with 10 bases between. The CDR3 has 15 amino acids. Germline CDR1 and CDR2: MDHEN and SYDVKM. The CDR3 coding sequence is TGTGCCAGCAGTTTATATCGGGTTAGCTCCTACGAGCAGTACTTC. This translates into CASSLYRVSSYEQYF. The complete variable domain, with remaining parts taken from reference TRBV28 and TRBJ2-7, reads DVKVTQSSRYLVKRTGEKVFLECVQDMDHENMFWYRQDPGLGLRLIYFSYDVKMKEKGDIPEGYSVSREKKERFSLILESASTNQTSMYLCASSLYRVSSYEQYFGPGTRLTVT.